These T cell receptor beta chains were read from a single sample in a study of blood T cells in healthy people across ages. One entry per CDR3 protein, called by TCRdb with MiXCR from the 5' RACE reads. Of more than 1.4 million distinct CDR3 sequences listed, 35% to 45% are singletons. Sequenced material: blood. The receptors were gathered from a woman between 18 and 29 years old in good health. CDR3s include the opening cysteine and the closing phenylalanine or tryptophan. A D gene is named only where the DNA matches it firmly. Where a row states a size, it is once, few, many or the class of an expanded clone; other rows omit it.

clone_size	v_call	j_call	d_call	cdr3_nt	cdr3_aa
.	TRBV13	TRBJ1-2	TRBD1	TGTGCCAGCAGCGGGACAGGGGGACCTATTAACTATGGCTACACCTTC	CASSGTGGPINYGYTF
.	TRBV4-2	TRBJ1-5	TRBD1	TGTGCCAGCAGCCACGACTGGACAGGAGGTAACCAGCCCCAGCATTTT	CASSHDWTGGNQPQHF
.	TRBV7-2	TRBJ2-7	.	TGTGCCAGCGGCACCTTTGGACCTACCTACGAGCAGTACTTC	CASGTFGPTYEQYF
.	TRBV5-6	TRBJ2-7	.	TGTGCCAGCAGACAGGGTGGCCCTTACGAGCAGTACTTC	CASRQGGPYEQYF
few	TRBV27	TRBJ1-2	TRBD1	TGTGCCAGCAGTAACCCGGGACAGGGGGCGAGTGGCTACACCTTC	CASSNPGQGASGYTF
.	TRBV28	TRBJ2-3	.	TGTGCCAGCAGTTTACGGCGTAGCGGCACAGATACGCAGTATTTT	CASSLRRSGTDTQYF
.	TRBV7-2	TRBJ2-3	.	TGTGCCAGCAGGACCGGGACTGGCGGGACCTTCTCCCCCACAGATACGCAGTATTTT	CASRTGTGGTFSPTDTQYF
few	TRBV3-1	TRBJ2-3	TRBD2	TGTGCCAGCAGCCAATTAGCGGGAGCTCCCCTCATCACAGATACGCAGTATTTT	CASSQLAGAPLITDTQYF
.	TRBV20-1	TRBJ1-2	.	TGCAGTGCTAGTATTTTTGGGGAAAGTCACTATGGCTACACCTTC	CSASIFGESHYGYTF
few	TRBV7-2	TRBJ2-1	.	TGTGCCAGCAGTCCCCTGAAAAATGAGCAGTTCTTC	CASSPLKNEQFF
.	TRBV5-1	TRBJ2-1	.	TGCGCCAGCAGCTCCGTGGGAGGGGGTTACAATGAGCAGTTCTTC	CASSSVGGGYNEQFF